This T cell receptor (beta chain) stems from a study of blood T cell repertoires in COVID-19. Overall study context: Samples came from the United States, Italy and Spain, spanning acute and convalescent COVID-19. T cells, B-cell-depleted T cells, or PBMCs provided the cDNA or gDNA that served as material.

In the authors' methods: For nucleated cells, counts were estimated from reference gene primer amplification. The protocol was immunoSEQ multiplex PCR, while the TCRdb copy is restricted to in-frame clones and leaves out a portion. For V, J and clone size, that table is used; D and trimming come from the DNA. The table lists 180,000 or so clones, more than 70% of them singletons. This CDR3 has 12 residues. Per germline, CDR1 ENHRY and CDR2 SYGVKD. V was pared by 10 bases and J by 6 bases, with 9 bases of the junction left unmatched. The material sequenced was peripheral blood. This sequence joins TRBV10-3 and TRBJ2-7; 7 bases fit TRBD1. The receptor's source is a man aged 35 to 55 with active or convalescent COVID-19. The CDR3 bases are TGTGCCAGTGGACAGGATCGGGGCGAGCAGTACTTC. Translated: CASGQDRGEQYF.